This TCR beta chain was identified during a study of blood T cell repertoires in COVID-19. For the study at large: Sites across the United States, Italy and Spain contributed samples from acute and convalescent COVID-19. In each case, the material was cDNA or gDNA derived from T cells, B-cell-depleted T cells, or PBMCs.

As processed by the authors: Scientists estimated how many nucleated cells there were by amplifying reference gene primers. Only in-frame clones appear in the TCRdb table, and some are missing; sequencing was by immunoSEQ multiplex PCR. The DNA gave D and trimming, while V, J and clone size come from that table. The sample consists of 70,000 to 80,000 clones, approximately 89% of them appearing once. V gave up 3 bases and J gave up 4 bases, with 23 bases separating them. Germline CDR1 and CDR2: SGDLS and YYNGEE. The CDR3 covers 18 residues. The chain employs TRBV9 and TRBJ1-3; possible D gene TRBD1, 6 bases. This clonotype was obtained from a woman aged 80 or over with active or convalescent COVID-19. The sequencing input was peripheral blood. The CDR3 reads CASSAQIYQGTAGNTIYF. DNA of the CDR3: TGTGCCAGCAGCGCGCAAATATATCAGGGGACGGCGGGAAACACCATATATTTT.